The text below deals with one TCR beta chain. What it binds is not known. The J segment lost 6 bases and the V segment lost 0 bases, leaving 3 bases of the junction unmatched. The CDR3 is made up of 16 amino acids. Germline CDR1 reads MNHEY; CDR2 reads SVGAGI. The data were taken from a study of T cell responses to AZD1222 COVID-19 vaccine. Overall study findings and caveats: Clonal diversity was possibly underestimated; the donors were predominantly white British and more often female. Among those given AZD1222, only five or six were seropositive at baseline. CD4 TCRs associated with vaccination spanned spike, dominating at 160-218 and 743-854. Repertoire sampling occurred only after the peak T cell response.

The assay was immunoSEQ multiplex PCR, and TCRdb's table has in-frame clones only and misses some. Of over 130,000 clones detected, roughly 88% appear once; the ten largest clones hold around 3.5%. This sequence was found in an adult in good health. The source material was peripheral blood, sampled on day 0 of AZD1222 vaccination. The chain is built from TRBV6-5 and TRBJ2-2, with 11 nucleotides matching TRBD2. The CDR3 sequence: CASSYSPTSGAGELFF. In DNA, the CDR3 is TGTGCCAGCAGTTACTCACCGACTAGCGGGGCCGGGGAGCTGTTTTTT.